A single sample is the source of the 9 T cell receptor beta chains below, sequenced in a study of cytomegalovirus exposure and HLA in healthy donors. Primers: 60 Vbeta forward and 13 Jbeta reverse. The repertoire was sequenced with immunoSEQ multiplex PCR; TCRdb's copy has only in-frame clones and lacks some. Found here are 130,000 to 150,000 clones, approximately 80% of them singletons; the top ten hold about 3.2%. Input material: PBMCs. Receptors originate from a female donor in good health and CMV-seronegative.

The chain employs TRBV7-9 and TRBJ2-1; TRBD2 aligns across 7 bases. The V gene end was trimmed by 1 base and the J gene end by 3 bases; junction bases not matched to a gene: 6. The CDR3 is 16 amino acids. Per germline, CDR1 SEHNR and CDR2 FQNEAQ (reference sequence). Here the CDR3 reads CASSLETSLSYNEQFF. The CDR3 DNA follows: TGTGCCAGCAGCTTAGAGACTAGCTTAAGCTACAATGAGCAGTTCTTC. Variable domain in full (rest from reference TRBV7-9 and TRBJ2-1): DTGVSQNPRHKITKRGQNVTFRCDPISEHNRLYWYRQTLGQGPEFLTYFQNEAQLEKSRLLSDRFSAERPKGSFSTLEIQRTEQGDSAMYLCASSLETSLSYNEQFFGPGTRLTVL.

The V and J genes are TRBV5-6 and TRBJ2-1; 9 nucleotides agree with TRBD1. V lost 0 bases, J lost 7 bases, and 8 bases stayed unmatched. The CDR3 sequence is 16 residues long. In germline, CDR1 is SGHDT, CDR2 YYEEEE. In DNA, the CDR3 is TGTGCCAGCAGCTTGGGGTTCCGGACAGGGGAAAATGAGCAGTTCTTC. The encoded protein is CASSLGFRTGENEQFF.

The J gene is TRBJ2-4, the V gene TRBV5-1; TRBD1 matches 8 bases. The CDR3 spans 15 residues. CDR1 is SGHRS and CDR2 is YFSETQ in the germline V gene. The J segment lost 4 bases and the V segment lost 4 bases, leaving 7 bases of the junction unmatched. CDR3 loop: CASSGGDRLKNIQYF. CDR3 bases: TGCGCCAGCAGCGGAGGGGACAGGCTGAAAAACATTCAGTACTTC.

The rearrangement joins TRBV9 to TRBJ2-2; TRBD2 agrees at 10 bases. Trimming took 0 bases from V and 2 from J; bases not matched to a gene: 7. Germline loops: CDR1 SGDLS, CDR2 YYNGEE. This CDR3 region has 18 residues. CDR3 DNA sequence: TGTGCCAGCAGCGTAGTACCAGCGGGGGGGACTAACACCGGGGAGCTGTTTTTT. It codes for CASSVVPAGGTNTGELFF.

The CDR3 loop reads CASSEAGGPITGELFF. The CDR3 DNA is TGTGCCAGCAGTGAGGCGGGAGGGCCGATCACCGGGGAGCTGTTTTTT. V usage is TRBV25-1 and J usage is TRBJ2-2; 9 positions match TRBD2. This CDR3 spans 16 amino acids. Germline CDR1 reads MGHDK; CDR2 reads SYGVNS. Losses at the gene ends were 3 bases for V and 4 bases for J; bases not matched to a gene: 6.

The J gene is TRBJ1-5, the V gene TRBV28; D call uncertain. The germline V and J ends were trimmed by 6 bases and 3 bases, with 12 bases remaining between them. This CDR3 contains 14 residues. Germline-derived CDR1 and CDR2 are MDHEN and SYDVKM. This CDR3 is CASRGGLTNQPQHF. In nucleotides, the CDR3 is TGTGCCAGCAGGGGAGGCCTAACCAATCAGCCCCAGCATTTT.

The CDR3 here is CASSLPDRDEAFF. CDR3 sequence (DNA): TGTGCCAGCAGCTTACCTGACAGGGATGAAGCTTTCTTT. This sequence joins TRBV7-8 and TRBJ1-1, with 7 nucleotides matching TRBD1. With 2 bases clipped from V and 7 bases from J, the junction kept 4 bases outside the gene matches. Germline CDR1 is SGHVS and CDR2 is FQNEAQ. The CDR3 sequence is 13 residues long.

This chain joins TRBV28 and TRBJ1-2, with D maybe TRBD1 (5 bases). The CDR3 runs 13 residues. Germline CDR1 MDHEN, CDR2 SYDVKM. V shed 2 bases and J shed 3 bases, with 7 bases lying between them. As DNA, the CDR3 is TGTGCCAGCAGTTTACGACAGTACTATGGCTACACCTTC. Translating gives CASSLRQYYGYTF.

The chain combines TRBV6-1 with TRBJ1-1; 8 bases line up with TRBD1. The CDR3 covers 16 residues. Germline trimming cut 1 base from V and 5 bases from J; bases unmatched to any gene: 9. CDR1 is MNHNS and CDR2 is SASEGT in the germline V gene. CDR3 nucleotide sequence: TGTGCCAGCAGTGAAGGCTATCAGGGGGCTAGTACTGAAGCTTTCTTT. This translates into CASSEGYQGASTEAFF.